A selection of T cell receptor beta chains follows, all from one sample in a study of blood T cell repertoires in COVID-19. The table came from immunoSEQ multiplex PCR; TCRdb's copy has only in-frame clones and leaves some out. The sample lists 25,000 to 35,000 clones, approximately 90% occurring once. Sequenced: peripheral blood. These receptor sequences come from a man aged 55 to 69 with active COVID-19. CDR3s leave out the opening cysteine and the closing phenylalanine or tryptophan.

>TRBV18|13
ASSLVDSTLTEAF
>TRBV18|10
ASSGGTDTQY
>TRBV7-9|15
ASSSEGQGLGNTEAF
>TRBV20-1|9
SAHGTGPLH
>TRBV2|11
ASTRTGNQPQH
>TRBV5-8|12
ASSSVTGYSEQF
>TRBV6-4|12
ASSETSRTDTQY
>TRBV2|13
ASSEEGRGNNEQF
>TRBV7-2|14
ASSLESQRGGGELF
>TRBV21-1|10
ASSNKYNEQF
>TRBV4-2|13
ASSAQGYYPQPQH
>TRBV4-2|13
ASSQSGDRTDTQY
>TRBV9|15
ASSVDGDPGAPYEQY
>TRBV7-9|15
ASSQRAGQLSYNEQF
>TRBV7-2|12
ASSLGGAIYEQY
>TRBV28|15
ASRSGTGDSGANVLT
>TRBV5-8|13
ASSLGQRTNYGYT
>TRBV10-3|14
AISDGLAGSLDGQY
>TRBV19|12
ASSIVANQETQY
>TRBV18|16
ASSPNWIGGGFYNEQF
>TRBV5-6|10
ASSLAEETQY
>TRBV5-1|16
ASSFGSKYTSYGGELF